The clone carrying this T cell receptor beta chain was seen a few times. Its antigen is currently unknown. TCRdb called the reads again in MiXCR, with one record for every CDR3 protein. The sample includes 110,000 or so distinct CDR3 sequences, roughly 31% of them seen just once. V dropped 6 bases and J dropped 2; count of bases not matched to a gene: 8. Germline V lookup: CDR1 SEHNR, CDR2 FQNEAQ (reference sequence). The CDR3 is 15 residues long. These data come from a study of T cell repertoires in cytomegalovirus infection. Study-level information: Based on public TCR beta signatures, there were indications of CMV infection and of a matching HLA type. Study observations and caveats: Clonotypes of TCR beta that were HLA-C-restricted and CMV-specific dominated the ex vivo response.

The TCR originated in a human donor in good health (CMV status not recorded). Some clones in this sample may be carry-over from other donors' samples. The sample consisted of CD8+ T cells from cultured PBMCs, taken from culture after CMV antigen stimulation. The V call is TRBV7-9, the J call TRBJ2-5, with 8 bases lining up with TRBD1. The CDR3 nucleotides read TGTGCCAGCAGTACCGACAGGGGTGGGCAAGAGACCCAGTACTTC. Protein sequence: CASSTDRGGQETQYF.